Following are 24 T cell receptor beta chains from one sample sequenced in a study of Ad26.COV2.S vaccination and SARS-CoV-2 variants. Profiling relied on immunoSEQ multiplex PCR, and the TCRdb table lists in-frame clones only, not all of them. The sample carries roughly 350,000 clones, 80% to 90% recorded once. Treatment indicated: about 20 received Ad26.COV2.S at low or high dose, single or two shots; several received placebo; per-sample allocation not given. The samples date from day 63 after the first vaccine or placebo injection. The specimen was peripheral blood, collected in a trial of Ad26.COV2.S vaccine versus placebo. The source of these receptors is a person aged 18-65 years who received the Ad26.COV2.S COVID-19 vaccine or a placebo.

The chain links TRBV10-1 to TRBJ2-1; no firm D call. The V end was cut by 3 bases, the J end by 1 base, with 10 bases between. CDR1 is WNHNN and CDR2 is SYGVQD in the germline V gene (reference sequence). The CDR3 sequence is 15 residues long. For the CDR3, the DNA is TGCGCCAGCAGTGATAGGCCTAGTTCCTACAATGAGCAGTTCTTC. Amino acid sequence: CASSDRPSSYNEQFF.

This clone has only one observation. The junction differs from germline at one of its ends, possibly a read error. The chain uses TRBV7-9 and TRBJ2-7, with a weak D call TRBD2 (7 bases). The CDR3 is 12 residues long. The germline CDR1 and CDR2 sequences are SEHNR and FQNEAQ (reference sequence). For the CDR3, the DNA is TGTGCCAGCAGCTTAGCGGGGGGGCCACCGAACTTC. Translating it yields CASSLAGGPPNF.

The chain employs TRBV5-1 and TRBJ1-1; tentatively, D is TRBD1 (5 bases). Trimming left V 5 bases short and J 11 bases short, with 19 bases between. The CDR3 extends over 13 amino acids. Germline V gene lookup returns CDR1 SGHRS and CDR2 YFSETQ. In nucleotides, the CDR3 is TGCGCCAGCAGTCCCGGGGACCTCGGCAAGGCTTTCTTT. It is translated as CASSPGDLGKAFF.

This clone was picked up one time. The chain couples TRBV20-1 to TRBJ2-5; D perhaps matches TRBD2 (6 bases). V gave up 6 bases and J gave up 7 bases, with 12 bases separating them. CDR3 length: 11 residues. CDR1 is DFQATT, CDR2 SNEGSKA, per germline (reference sequence). The CDR3 loop reads CSAPLGGTQYF. In nucleotides, the CDR3 is TGCAGTGCCCCCCTCGGGGGGACCCAGTACTTC.

In DNA form, the CDR3 reads TGTGCCAGCAGCACTTCAAGGTTCTCCTACGAGCAGTACTTC. Encoded protein: CASSTSRFSYEQYF. This chain links TRBV7-8 with TRBJ2-7; D ambiguous. The CDR3 has 14 amino acids. Germline V CDR1 and CDR2: SGHVS, FQNEAQ. V was shortened by 5 bases and J by 0 bases, with 11 bases between the two germline ends.

This chain uses TRBV9 with TRBJ2-1; 10 bases are shared with TRBD2. Germline V lookup: CDR1 SGDLS, CDR2 YYNGEE. The CDR3 covers 14 residues. V lost 2 bases to trimming and J lost 8 bases; unmatched junction nucleotides: 4. CDR3: CASSVRLAGHEQFF. The CDR3, as DNA: TGTGCCAGCAGCGTTCGACTAGCGGGCCATGAGCAGTTCTTC.

The chain joins TRBV3-1 (or the pseudogene TRBV3-2) to TRBJ1-5, with no clear D. Germline values: CDR1 LGHDT, CDR2 YNNKEL (reference sequence). The CDR3 length is 13 residues. The V end was cut by 4 bases, the J end by 4 bases, with 8 bases between. CDR3: CASSLQLNQPQHF. DNA of the CDR3: TGTGCCAGCAGCCTTCAACTGAATCAGCCCCAGCATTTT.

The chain employs TRBV28 and TRBJ1-3; D is uncertain. The ends were cut back, 6 bases at V and 0 bases at J, with 9 bases in the middle. CDR1 is MDHEN and CDR2 is SYDVKM in the germline V gene. CDR3 length equals 14 residues. The DNA for the CDR3 is TGTGCCAGCAGGACCCAAAGCTCTGGAAACACCATATATTTT. Translation: CASRTQSSGNTIYF.

The chain employs TRBV28 and TRBJ1-2; 7 bases map to TRBD1. Germline CDR1 reads MDHEN; CDR2 reads SYDVKM. The CDR3 spans 15 residues. V lost 5 bases and J lost 4; bases outside the gene matches: 10. CDR3 sequence (DNA): TGTGCCAGCAGTCCGGGACAGATTCTCCCCTATGGCTACACCTTC. The encoded protein is CASSPGQILPYGYTF.

The table lists this clone with a count of one. The chain is built from TRBV11-2 and TRBJ2-5; 13 positions match TRBD2. Germline V lookup: CDR1 SGHAT, CDR2 FQNNGV. J gave up 9 bases and V 3 bases, and 10 bases lay outside the gene matches. The CDR3 contains 16 residues. The CDR3: CASSLELAGGGSSQYF. The CDR3 coding sequence is TGTGCCAGCAGCTTGGAACTAGCGGGAGGGGGTTCGTCCCAGTACTTC.

This sequence joins TRBV6-2 or TRBV6-3 and TRBJ1-5; D may be TRBD1 (5 bases). The CDR3 totals 18 residues. The germline V and J ends were trimmed by 2 bases and 0 bases, with 17 bases remaining between them. Germline values: CDR1 MNHEY, CDR2 SVGEGT. This CDR3 is CASSYDTQGWDSNQPQHF. The CDR3 nucleotides are TGTGCCAGCAGTTACGACACGCAGGGATGGGATAGCAATCAGCCCCAGCATTTT.

CDR3 region: CASSYRDTEAFF. The DNA of the CDR3 is TGTGCCAGCAGTTATAGGGACACTGAAGCTTTCTTT. V and J are TRBV6-2 or TRBV6-3 and TRBJ1-1; D not certain. Between the trimmed V and J ends, which lost 3 bases and 3 bases, there was a span of 5 bases. The germline V gene encodes CDR1 MNHEY and CDR2 SVGEGT. The CDR3 spans 12 residues.

This chain links TRBV5-1 with TRBJ1-1, with 7 bases fitting TRBD1. Germline V gene sequence: CDR1 SGHRS, CDR2 YFSETQ. The CDR3 is 15 residues long. J was trimmed by 2 bases and V by 0 bases; bases with no gene match: 4. The CDR3 nucleotides read TGCGCCAGCAGCTTGGGACAGGGCTATAACACTGAAGCTTTCTTT. Translating gives CASSLGQGYNTEAFF.

The rearrangement uses TRBV5-4 and TRBJ2-7; D tentatively reads TRBD1 or TRBD2 (5 bases each). CDR1 is SGHNT and CDR2 is YYREEE in the germline V gene (reference sequence). Trimming shortened V by 4 bases and J by 2 bases, and 16 bases separated the two germline ends. The CDR3 loop spans 15 amino acids. The CDR3 sequence is CASSRSGALPYEQYF. The CDR3 bases are TGTGCCAGCAGCCGGTCCGGGGCATTGCCCTACGAGCAGTACTTC.

The rearrangement joins TRBV13 to TRBJ2-7, with D unclear. This CDR3 comprises 14 residues. Germline V gene data show CDR1 as PRHDT and CDR2 as FYEKMQ (reference sequence). The V gene lost 1 base and the J gene lost 7 bases, with 14 bases spanning the gap. The CDR3 region has the DNA TGTGCCAGCAGCTTAGCTAAGGCCCAGAGAGAGCAGTACTTC. The encoded protein is CASSLAKAQREQYF.

This clone was recorded once. V and J are TRBV27 and TRBJ1-2, with unresolved D. Deletions cut 2 bases from V and 4 bases from J, with 8 bases between. This CDR3 has 13 amino acids. From germline, CDR1 is MNHEY and CDR2 SMNVEV (reference sequence). CDR3 coding DNA: TGTGCCAGCAGTTTAAGCTGGGGCTATGGCTACACCTTC. Translating gives CASSLSWGYGYTF.

The V and J genes are TRBV3-1 (or the pseudogene TRBV3-2) and TRBJ2-7, with 10 bases fitting TRBD1. The germline CDR1 and CDR2 sequences are LGHDT and YNNKEL (reference sequence). The CDR3 consists of 16 residues. The V and J ends lost 1 base and 3 bases, in that order; junction bases with no gene match: 6. CDR3 sequence: CASSQAATGGVYEQYF. Written as DNA, the CDR3 is TGTGCCAGCAGCCAAGCCGCGACAGGGGGCGTCTACGAGCAGTACTTC.

The V and J genes are TRBV12-3 or TRBV12-4 and TRBJ2-3, with D maybe TRBD1 (6 bases). This CDR3 spans 12 amino acids. V was trimmed by 5 bases and J by 5 bases, leaving 8 bases between them. In nucleotides, the CDR3 is TGTGCCAGCAGTCAACAGGGAGATACGCAGTATTTT. Residues: CASSQQGDTQYF.

V usage is TRBV19 and J usage is TRBJ2-1, with 11 positions matching TRBD2. The V gene's germline CDR1 is LNHDA and CDR2 SQIVND (reference sequence). The CDR3 is made up of 17 amino acids. Trimming took 2 bases from V and 4 from J; bases not matched to a gene: 7. CDR3 protein: CASSISTSGRTYNEQFF. As DNA, the CDR3 is TGTGCCAGTAGTATAAGTACTAGCGGGAGAACGTACAATGAGCAGTTCTTC.

The CDR3 bases are TGTGCCAGCAGCTTGTTGGGCAAGCATGAGCAGTTCTTC. Protein product: CASSLLGKHEQFF. The chain recombines TRBV5-5 with TRBJ2-1; D unresolved. V was pared by 1 base and J by 8 bases, with 10 bases between. The length of the CDR3 is 13 residues. CDR1 and CDR2 from the germline V gene are SGHKS and YYEKEE (reference sequence).

The chain uses TRBV11-2 and TRBJ1-4, with TRBD1 as a possible D gene (6 bases). CDR1 is SGHAT, CDR2 FQNNGV, per germline. Trimming stripped 5 bases from V and 0 bases from J, with 19 bases between. CDR3 length: 18 residues. DNA of the CDR3: TGTGCCAGCAGCCCAGTTTTATGGACAGAAGCAACTAATGAAAAACTGTTTTTT. Translated: CASSPVLWTEATNEKLFF.

V gene TRBV5-1 combines with J gene TRBJ1-2, with 8 bases aligning to TRBD1. The ends lost 4 bases at V and 3 bases at J; junction bases unmatched: 5. The CDR3 is 14 amino acids. Germline CDR1 is SGHRS and CDR2 is YFSETQ. The CDR3 protein is CASSQGAVDYGYTF. In nucleotides, the CDR3 is TGCGCCAGCAGCCAGGGGGCGGTGGACTATGGCTACACCTTC.

The chain recombines TRBV19 with TRBJ1-5, with 8 bases aligning to TRBD1. The CDR3 has 13 amino acids. After removal of 5 bases from V and 7 bases from J, the junction contained 4 bases not matched to a gene. Per germline, CDR1 LNHDA and CDR2 SQIVND (reference sequence). The CDR3, as DNA: TGTGCCAGTAGTGACAGGGGTGTACAGCCCCAGCATTTT. Translated, it gives CASSDRGVQPQHF.

V and J are TRBV6-5 and TRBJ1-4, with a weak D call TRBD1 (6 bases). Trimming stripped 7 bases from V and 0 bases from J, with 12 bases between. This CDR3 spans 15 amino acids. Germline CDR1 MNHEY, CDR2 SVGAGI. CDR3 coding DNA: TGTGCCAGCATTACCGGGACACCAACTAATGAAAAACTGTTTTTT. This codes for CASITGTPTNEKLFF.